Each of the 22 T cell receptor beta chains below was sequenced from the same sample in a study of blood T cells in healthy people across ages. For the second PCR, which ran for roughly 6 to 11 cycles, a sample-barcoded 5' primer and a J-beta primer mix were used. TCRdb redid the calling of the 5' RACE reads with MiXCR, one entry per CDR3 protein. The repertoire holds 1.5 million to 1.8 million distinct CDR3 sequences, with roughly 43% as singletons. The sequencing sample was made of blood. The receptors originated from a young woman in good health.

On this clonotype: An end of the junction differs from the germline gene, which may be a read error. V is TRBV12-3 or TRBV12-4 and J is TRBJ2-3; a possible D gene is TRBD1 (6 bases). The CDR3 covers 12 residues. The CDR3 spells CASGLQGLAQYF. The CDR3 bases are TGTGCCAGCGGTTTACAGGGTTTGGCGCAGTATTTT.

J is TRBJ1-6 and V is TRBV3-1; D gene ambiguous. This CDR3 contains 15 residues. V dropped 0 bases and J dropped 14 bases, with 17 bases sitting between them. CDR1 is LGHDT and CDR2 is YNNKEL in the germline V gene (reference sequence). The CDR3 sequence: CASSQETSGSEALHF. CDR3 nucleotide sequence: TGTGCCAGCAGCCAAGAGACTTCCGGGAGTGAGGCCCTCCACTTT.

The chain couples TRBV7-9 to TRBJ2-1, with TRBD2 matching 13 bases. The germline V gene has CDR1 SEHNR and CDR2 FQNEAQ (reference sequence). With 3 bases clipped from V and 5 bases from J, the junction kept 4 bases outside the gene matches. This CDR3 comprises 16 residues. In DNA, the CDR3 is TGTGCCAGCAGCTTCCGGACTAGCGGGGGAAACAATGAGCAGTTCTTC. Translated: CASSFRTSGGNNEQFF.

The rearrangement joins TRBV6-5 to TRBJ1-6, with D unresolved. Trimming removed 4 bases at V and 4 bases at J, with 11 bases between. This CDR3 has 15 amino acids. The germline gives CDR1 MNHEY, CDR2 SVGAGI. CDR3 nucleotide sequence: TGTGCCAGCAGTTCCCGTTGGGGTTATAATTCACCCCTCCACTTT. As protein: CASSSRWGYNSPLHF.

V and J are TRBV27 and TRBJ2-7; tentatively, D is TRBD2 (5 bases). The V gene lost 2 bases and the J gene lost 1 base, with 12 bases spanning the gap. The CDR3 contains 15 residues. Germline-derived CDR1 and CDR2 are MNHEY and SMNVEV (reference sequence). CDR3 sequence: CASSLEGSESYEQYF. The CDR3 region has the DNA TGTGCCAGCAGTTTAGAGGGCAGTGAATCCTACGAGCAGTACTTC.

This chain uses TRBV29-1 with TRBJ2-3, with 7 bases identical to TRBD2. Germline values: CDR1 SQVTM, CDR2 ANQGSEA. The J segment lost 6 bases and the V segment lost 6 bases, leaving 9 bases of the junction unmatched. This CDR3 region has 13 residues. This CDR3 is CSVRPQGGDTQYF. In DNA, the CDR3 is TGCAGCGTCCGGCCCCAGGGAGGGGATACGCAGTATTTT.

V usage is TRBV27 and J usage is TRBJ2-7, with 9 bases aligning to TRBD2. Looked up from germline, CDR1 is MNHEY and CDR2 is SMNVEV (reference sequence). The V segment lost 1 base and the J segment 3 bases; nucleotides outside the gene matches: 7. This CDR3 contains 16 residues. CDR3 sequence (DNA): TGTGCCAGCAGTTTATTTGCCGGGACTAGCCTCTACGAGCAGTACTTC. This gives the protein CASSLFAGTSLYEQYF.

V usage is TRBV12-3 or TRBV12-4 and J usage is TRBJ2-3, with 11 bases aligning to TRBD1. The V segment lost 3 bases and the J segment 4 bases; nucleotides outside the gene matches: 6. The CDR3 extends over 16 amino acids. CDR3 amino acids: CASSFARTGGADTQYF. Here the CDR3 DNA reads TGTGCCAGCAGTTTCGCCAGGACAGGGGGCGCAGATACGCAGTATTTT.

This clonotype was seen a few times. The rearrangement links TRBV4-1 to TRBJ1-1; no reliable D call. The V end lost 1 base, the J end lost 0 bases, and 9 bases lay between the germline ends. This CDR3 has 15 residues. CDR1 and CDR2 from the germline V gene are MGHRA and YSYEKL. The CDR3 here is CASSQVGRMNTEAFF. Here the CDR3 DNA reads TGCGCCAGCAGCCAAGTTGGCAGGATGAACACTGAAGCTTTCTTT.

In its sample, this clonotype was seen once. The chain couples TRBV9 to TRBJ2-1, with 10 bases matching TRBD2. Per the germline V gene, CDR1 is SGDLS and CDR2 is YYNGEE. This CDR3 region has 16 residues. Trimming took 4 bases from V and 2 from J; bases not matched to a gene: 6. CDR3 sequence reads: CASSPSGRATYNEQFF. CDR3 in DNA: TGTGCCAGCAGCCCCAGCGGGAGGGCTACCTACAATGAGCAGTTCTTC.

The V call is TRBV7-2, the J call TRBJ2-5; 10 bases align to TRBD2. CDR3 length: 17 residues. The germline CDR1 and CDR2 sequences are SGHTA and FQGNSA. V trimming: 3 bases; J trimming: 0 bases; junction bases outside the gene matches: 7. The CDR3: CASSFLAGVEYQETQYF. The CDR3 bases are TGTGCCAGCAGCTTCCTAGCGGGGGTCGAGTACCAAGAGACCCAGTACTTC.

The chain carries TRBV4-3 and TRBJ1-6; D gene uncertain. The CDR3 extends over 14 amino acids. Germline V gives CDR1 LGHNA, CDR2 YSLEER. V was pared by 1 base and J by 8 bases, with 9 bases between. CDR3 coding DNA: TGCGCCAGCAGCCAAGTTCACTTAGATTCACCCCTCCACTTT. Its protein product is CASSQVHLDSPLHF.

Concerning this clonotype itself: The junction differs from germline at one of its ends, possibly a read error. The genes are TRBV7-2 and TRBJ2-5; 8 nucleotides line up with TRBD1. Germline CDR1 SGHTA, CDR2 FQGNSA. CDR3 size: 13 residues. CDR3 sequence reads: CAGSYWDRETQYF. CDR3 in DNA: TGTGCCGGCAGCTACTGGGACAGGGAGACCCAGTACTTC.

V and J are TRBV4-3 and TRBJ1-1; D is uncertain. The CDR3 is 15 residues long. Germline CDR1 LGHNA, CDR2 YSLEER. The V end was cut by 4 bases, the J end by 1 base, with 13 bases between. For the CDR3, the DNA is TGCGCCAGCAGCCCCCAAAACAGCGGGAACACTGAAGCTTTCTTT. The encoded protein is CASSPQNSGNTEAFF.

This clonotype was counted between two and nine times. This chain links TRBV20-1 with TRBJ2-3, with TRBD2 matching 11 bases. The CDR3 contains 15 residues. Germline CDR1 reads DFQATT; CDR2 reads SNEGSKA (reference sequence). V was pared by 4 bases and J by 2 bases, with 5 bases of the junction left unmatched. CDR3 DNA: TGCAGTGCTACCGGGACTAGCGGACCCACAGATACGCAGTATTTT. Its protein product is CSATGTSGPTDTQYF.

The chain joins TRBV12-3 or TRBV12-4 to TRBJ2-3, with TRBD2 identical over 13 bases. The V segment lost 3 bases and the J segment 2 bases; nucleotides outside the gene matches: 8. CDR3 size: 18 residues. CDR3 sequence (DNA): TGTGCCAGCAGTTTGAGACTAGCGGGGGGCCTCTCCACAGATACGCAGTATTTT. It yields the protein CASSLRLAGGLSTDTQYF.

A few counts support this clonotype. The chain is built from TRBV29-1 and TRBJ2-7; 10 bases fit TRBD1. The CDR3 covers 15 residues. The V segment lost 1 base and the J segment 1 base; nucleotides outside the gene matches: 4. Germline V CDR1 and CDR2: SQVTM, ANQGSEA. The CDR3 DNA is TGCAGCGTTGAAGGGACAGGGGGAGGATCCTACGAGCAGTACTTC. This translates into CSVEGTGGGSYEQYF.

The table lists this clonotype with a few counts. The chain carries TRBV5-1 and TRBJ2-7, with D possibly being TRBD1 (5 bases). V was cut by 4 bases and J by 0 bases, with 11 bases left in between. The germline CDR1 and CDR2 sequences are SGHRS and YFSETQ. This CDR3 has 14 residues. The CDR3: CASSPVDNSYEQYF. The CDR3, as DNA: TGCGCCAGCAGCCCGGTGGACAACTCCTACGAGCAGTACTTC.

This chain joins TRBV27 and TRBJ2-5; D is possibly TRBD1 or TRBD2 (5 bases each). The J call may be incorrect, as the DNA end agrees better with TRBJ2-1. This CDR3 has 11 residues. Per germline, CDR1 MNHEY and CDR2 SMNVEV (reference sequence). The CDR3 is CASSGPGTQFF. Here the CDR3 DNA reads TGTGCCAGCAGTGGACCCGGGACCCAGTTCTTC.

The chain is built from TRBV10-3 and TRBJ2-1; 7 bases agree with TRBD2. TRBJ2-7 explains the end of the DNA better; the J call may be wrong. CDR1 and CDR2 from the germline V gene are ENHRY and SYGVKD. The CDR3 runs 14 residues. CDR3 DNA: TGTGCCATCAAGGGAGGGATGGACTACAATGAGCAGTACTTC. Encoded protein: CAIKGGMDYNEQYF.

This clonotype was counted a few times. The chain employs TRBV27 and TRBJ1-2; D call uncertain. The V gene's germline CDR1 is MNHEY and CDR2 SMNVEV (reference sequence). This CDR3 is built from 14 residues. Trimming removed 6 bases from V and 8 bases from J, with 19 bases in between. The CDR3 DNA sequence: TGTGCCAGCAGCTCCACGGACGGACCTAGAGGCTACACCTTC. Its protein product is CASSSTDGPRGYTF.

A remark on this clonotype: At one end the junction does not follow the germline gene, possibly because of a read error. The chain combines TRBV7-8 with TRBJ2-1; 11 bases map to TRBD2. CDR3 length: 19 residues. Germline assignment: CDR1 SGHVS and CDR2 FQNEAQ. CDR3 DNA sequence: TGTGCCAGCAGCTTAGTTGGTAGCGGGAGGGGCCTGCCTAACAATGAGCAGTTCTTT. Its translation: CASSLVGSGRGLPNNEQFF.